This is a list of T cell receptor beta chains from one sample in a study of shared clonotypes between healthy human individuals. Repertoires were generated with immunoSEQ multiplex PCR, while TCRdb's copy carries only in-frame clones and drops some. The table lists about 2.4 million clones, approximately 93% of them singletons, with 0.36% in the top ten. Sequenced sample: naive CD4+ T cells from PBMCs. The source is a man in his late teens or twenties in good health. Some clones in this sample may be carry-over from other donors' samples. CDR3s include the opening cysteine and the closing phenylalanine or tryptophan. The D gene is left open where the match is weak. Only some rows state a clone size, as once, few, many or a class for expanded clones.

.,once,TRBJ2-7,TRBV7-2,16,TGTGCCAGCAGCCTGATGCCGGGACGTAGCATCTACGAGCAGTACTTC,CASSLMPGRSIYEQYF
.,.,TRBJ2-1,TRBV9,13,TGTGCCAGCAGCGTAGCCCTTCCCAATGAGCAGTTCTTC,CASSVALPNEQFF
.,.,TRBJ2-6,TRBV30,15,TGTGCCCAGGGCAGGCCCTACTCTGGGGCCAACGTCCTGACTTTC,CAQGRPYSGANVLTF
TRBD1,once,TRBJ1-2,TRBV13,14,TGTGCCAGCACTAGAGGGGGCGATAACTATGGCTACACCTTC,CASTRGGDNYGYTF
.,.,TRBJ1-5,TRBV15,13,TGTGCCACCAGCAGAGGGGGTGCTCAGCCCCAGCATTTT,CATSRGGAQPQHF
.,.,TRBJ2-3,TRBV15,13,TGTGCCACCAGCGTGCGGCGCACAGATACGCAGTATTTT,CATSVRRTDTQYF
TRBD2,.,TRBJ2-7,TRBV6-5,15,TGTGCCAGCAGGCCAGTAGCGGGAGGGGGCTACGAGCAGTACTTC,CASRPVAGGGYEQYF
.,.,TRBJ2-7,TRBV10-3,15,TGTGCCATCAGTGATCGGGGACCGGGGCACTACGAGCAGTACTTC,CAISDRGPGHYEQYF
TRBD2,.,TRBJ2-7,TRBV7-2,16,TGTGCCAGCAGCCGCGATAGCGGGAGGGGGCCTAACGAGCAGTACTTC,CASSRDSGRGPNEQYF
.,.,TRBJ2-5,TRBV7-2,14,TGTGCCAGCAGCTTAGGGACGAGCCCCAAGACCCAGTACTTC,CASSLGTSPKTQYF
.,.,TRBJ1-1,TRBV5-6,15,TGTGCCAGCAGCTTGTTAGGGAGGGTGAACACTGAAGCTTTCTTT,CASSLLGRVNTEAFF
TRBD2,.,TRBJ2-3,TRBV7-3,20,TGTGCCAGCAGCTTGACACCCTCTCCGGGACTAGCGACCGGGACAGATACGCAGTATTTT,CASSLTPSPGLATGTDTQYF
TRBD2,.,TRBJ2-1,TRBV4-3,17,TGCGCCAGCAGCCACTCCCCGGCGGCGGGAGACCGTTATGAGCAGTTCTTC,CASSHSPAAGDRYEQFF
.,.,TRBJ2-7,TRBV4-3,11,TGCGCCAGCAGCCGAGACAACGAGCAGTACTTC,CASSRDNEQYF
TRBD1,.,TRBJ2-5,TRBV5-1,15,TGCGCCAGCAGCCCTGGGACAGGGGCTGCGGAGACCCAGTACTTC,CASSPGTGAAETQYF
.,.,TRBJ2-3,TRBV7-9,15,TGTGCCAGCAGTAGGGTAGGGGCGGGCACAGATACGCAGTATTTT,CASSRVGAGTDTQYF
.,.,TRBJ2-5,TRBV5-8,13,TGTGCCAGCAGCCGAGGGGGCCAAGAGACCCAGTACTTC,CASSRGGQETQYF
TRBD1,.,TRBJ1-1,TRBV7-2,13,TGTGCCAGCAGCCCTGGGACAGGCCGTGAAGCTTTCTTT,CASSPGTGREAFF
.,.,TRBJ2-1,TRBV5-1,13,TGCGCCAGCAGCTTGTCCGGGTACAATGAGCAGTTCTTC,CASSLSGYNEQFF
.,.,TRBJ1-1,TRBV7-3,12,TGTGCCAGCAGCTTGCCAGGAGTTCCAGCTTTCTTT,CASSLPGVPAFF
.,.,TRBJ1-3,TRBV9,15,TGTGCCAGCACCCGGGGGAGTGTTGCTGGAAACACCATATATTTT,CASTRGSVAGNTIYF
.,.,TRBJ1-2,TRBV7-2,15,TGTGCCAGCAGCCCGGGAGGGGGAGCTAACTATGGCTACACCTTC,CASSPGGGANYGYTF
.,.,TRBJ2-5,TRBV6-5,15,TGTGCCAGCAGGGTTCAAGCAGCCTTCCAAGAGACCCAGTACTTC,CASRVQAAFQETQYF
.,.,TRBJ2-7,TRBV5-1,14,TGCGCCAGCAGCTTGAGGACAGACCGCTACGAGCAGTACTTC,CASSLRTDRYEQYF
TRBD2,once,TRBJ2-5,TRBV9,16,TGTGCCAGCAGCGAGGCCCCCGGCGGGGGCCAAGAGACCCAGTACTTC,CASSEAPGGGQETQYF
.,.,TRBJ2-1,TRBV5-1,13,TGCGCCAGCAGCTTGGATAGCGCACCTGAGCAGTTCTTC,CASSLDSAPEQFF
.,.,TRBJ2-6,TRBV2,14,TGTGCCAGCAGGCAGAGCTCTGGGGCCAACGTCCTGACTTTC,CASRQSSGANVLTF